The following is a T cell receptor beta chain sequence with its context. A much larger clonotype is one base distant, so this may be a read error. Constant-region priming of approximately 0.55 ug total RNA yielded TCR beta cDNA. Libraries covering TCR beta were generated through three nested multiplex PCR rounds (using a slightly modified ARM-PCR). TCRdb fed the multiplex PCR reads into MiXCR, producing one record per CDR3 protein. The data hold hundreds of thousands of distinct CDR3 sequences, with 58% observed a single time. The data derive from a study of tumor-infiltrating lymphocytes in primary liver carcinoma. The authors took blood RNA from unsorted whole blood and also extracted germline DNA. Patients had chronic HBV infection and were treatment-naive. The TCR originated in a woman aged 25 to 45 with primary liver carcinoma and hepatitis B virus infection. The sequenced sample was peripheral blood.

The CDR3 sequence is CVSSQVLAGAVEAFF. In DNA form, the CDR3 reads TGCGTCAGCAGCCAAGTATTGGCAGGGGCAGTTGAAGCTTTCTTT. The chain links TRBV4-1 to TRBJ1-1, with a tentative D call TRBD1 (6 bases). Per germline, CDR1 MGHRA and CDR2 YSYEKL. The length of the CDR3 is 15 residues.